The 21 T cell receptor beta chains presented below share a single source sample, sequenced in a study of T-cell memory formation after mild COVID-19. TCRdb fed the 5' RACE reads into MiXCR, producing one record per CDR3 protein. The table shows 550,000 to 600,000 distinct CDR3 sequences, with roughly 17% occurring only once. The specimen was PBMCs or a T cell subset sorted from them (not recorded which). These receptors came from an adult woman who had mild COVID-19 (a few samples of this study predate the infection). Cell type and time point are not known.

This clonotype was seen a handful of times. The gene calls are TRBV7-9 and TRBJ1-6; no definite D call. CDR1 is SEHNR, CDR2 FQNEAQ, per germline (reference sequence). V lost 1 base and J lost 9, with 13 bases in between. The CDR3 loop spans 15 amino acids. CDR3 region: CASSLDGVLSSPLHF. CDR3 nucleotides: TGTGCCAGCAGCTTAGACGGGGTTTTGAGTTCACCCCTCCACTTT.

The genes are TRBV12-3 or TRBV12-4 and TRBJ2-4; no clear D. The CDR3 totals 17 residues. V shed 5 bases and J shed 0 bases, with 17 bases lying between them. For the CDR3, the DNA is TGTGCCAGCAGTCCCGTTTTTCAAAGAAAAGCCAAAAACATTCAGTACTTC. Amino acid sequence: CASSPVFQRKAKNIQYF.

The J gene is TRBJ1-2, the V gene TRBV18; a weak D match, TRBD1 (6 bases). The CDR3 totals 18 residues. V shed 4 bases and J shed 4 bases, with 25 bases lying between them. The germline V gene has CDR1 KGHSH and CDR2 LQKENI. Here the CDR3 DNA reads TGTGCCAGCTCACAGGCCGGGACACCTAGCCGCCGGGGCTATGGCTACACCTTC. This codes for CASSQAGTPSRRGYGYTF.

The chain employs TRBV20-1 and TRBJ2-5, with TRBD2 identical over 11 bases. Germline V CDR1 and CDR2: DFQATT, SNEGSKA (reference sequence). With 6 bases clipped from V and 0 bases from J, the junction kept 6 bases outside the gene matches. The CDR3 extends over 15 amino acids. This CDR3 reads CSAGTSGSYQETQYF. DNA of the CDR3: TGCAGTGCCGGAACTAGCGGGAGTTACCAAGAGACCCAGTACTTC.

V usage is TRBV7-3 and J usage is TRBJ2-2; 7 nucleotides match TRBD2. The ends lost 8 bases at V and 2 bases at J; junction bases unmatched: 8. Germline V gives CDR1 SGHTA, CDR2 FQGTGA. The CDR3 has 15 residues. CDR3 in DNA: TGTGCCAGCGGCGGGAGAGGAGGAAACACCGGGGAGCTGTTTTTT. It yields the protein CASGGRGGNTGELFF.

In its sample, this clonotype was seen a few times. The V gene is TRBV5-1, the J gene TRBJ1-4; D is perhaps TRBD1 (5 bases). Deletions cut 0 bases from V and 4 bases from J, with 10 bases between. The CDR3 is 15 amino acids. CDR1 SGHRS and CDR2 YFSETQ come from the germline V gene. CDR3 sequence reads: CASSLGQPSNEKLFF. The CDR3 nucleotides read TGCGCCAGCAGCTTGGGACAGCCGAGTAATGAAAAACTGTTTTTT.

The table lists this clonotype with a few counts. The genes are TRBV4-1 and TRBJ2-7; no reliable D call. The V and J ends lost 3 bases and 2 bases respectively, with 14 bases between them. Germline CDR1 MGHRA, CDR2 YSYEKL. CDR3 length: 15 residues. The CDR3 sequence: CASSQDIGGTYEQYF. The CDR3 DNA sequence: TGCGCCAGCAGCCAGGATATCGGCGGTACCTACGAGCAGTACTTC.

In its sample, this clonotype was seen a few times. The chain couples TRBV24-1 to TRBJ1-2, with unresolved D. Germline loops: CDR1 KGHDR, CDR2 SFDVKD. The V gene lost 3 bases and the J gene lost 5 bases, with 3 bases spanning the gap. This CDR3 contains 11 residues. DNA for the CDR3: TGTGCCACCAGTGATGGGTATGGCTACACCTTC. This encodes CATSDGYGYTF.

The CDR3 coding sequence is TGTGCCAGCAGCGTAGGGGGGGAACCTTCCAATGAGCAGTTCTTC. Its protein is CASSVGGEPSNEQFF. V usage is TRBV9 and J usage is TRBJ2-1; D perhaps matches TRBD2 (6 bases). Germline values: CDR1 SGDLS, CDR2 YYNGEE. The CDR3 loop spans 15 amino acids. V was cut by 0 bases and J by 6 bases, with 13 bases left in between.

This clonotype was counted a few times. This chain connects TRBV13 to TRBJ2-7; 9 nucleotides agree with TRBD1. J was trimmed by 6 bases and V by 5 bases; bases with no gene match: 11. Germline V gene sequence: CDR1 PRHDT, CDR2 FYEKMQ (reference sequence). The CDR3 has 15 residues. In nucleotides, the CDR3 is TGTGCCAGCAGCGTTACAGGGGGCTTCATAGGCGAGCAGTACTTC. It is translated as CASSVTGGFIGEQYF.

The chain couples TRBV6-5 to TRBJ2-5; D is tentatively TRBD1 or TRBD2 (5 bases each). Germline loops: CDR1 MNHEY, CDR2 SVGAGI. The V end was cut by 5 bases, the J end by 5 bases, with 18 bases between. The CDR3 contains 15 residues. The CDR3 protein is CASSRRDPRRETQYF. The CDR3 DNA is TGTGCCAGCAGTCGTCGGGACCCTCGAAGGGAGACCCAGTACTTC.

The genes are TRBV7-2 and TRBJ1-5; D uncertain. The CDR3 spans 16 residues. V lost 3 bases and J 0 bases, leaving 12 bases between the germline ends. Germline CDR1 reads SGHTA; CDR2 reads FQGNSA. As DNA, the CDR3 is TGTGCCAGCAGCTTTGGGGTTTTTGGTAGCAATCAGCCCCAGCATTTT. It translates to CASSFGVFGSNQPQHF. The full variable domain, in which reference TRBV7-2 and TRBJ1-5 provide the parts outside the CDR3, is GAGVSQSPSNKVTEKGKDVELRCDPISGHTALYWYRQSLGQGLEFLIYFQGNSAPDKSGLPSDRFSAERTGGSVSTLTIQRTQQEDSAVYLCASSFGVFGSNQPQHFGDGTRLSIL.

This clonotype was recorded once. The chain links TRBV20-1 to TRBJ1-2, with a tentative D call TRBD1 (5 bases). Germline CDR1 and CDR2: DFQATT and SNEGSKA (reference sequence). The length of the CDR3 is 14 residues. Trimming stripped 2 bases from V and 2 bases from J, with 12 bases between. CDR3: CSARRQSPNYGYTF. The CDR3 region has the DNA TGCAGTGCTAGAAGACAGAGCCCCAACTATGGCTACACCTTC.

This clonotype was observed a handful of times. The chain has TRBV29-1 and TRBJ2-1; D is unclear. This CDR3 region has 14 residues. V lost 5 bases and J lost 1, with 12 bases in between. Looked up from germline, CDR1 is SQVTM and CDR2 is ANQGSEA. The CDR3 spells CSVIRVLSYNEQFF. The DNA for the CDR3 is TGCAGCGTTATACGCGTCCTATCCTACAATGAGCAGTTCTTC.

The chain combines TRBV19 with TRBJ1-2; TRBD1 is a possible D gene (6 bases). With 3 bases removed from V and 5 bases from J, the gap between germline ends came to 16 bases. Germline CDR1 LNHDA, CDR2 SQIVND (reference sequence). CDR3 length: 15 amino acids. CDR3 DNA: TGTGCCAGTAGTATTCCGACAGGTATTCCATATGGCTACACCTTC. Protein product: CASSIPTGIPYGYTF.

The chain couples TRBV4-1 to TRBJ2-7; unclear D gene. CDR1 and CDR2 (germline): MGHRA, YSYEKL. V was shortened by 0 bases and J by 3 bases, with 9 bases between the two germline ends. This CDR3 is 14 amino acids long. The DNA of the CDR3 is TGCGCCAGCAGCCAAGAAAACTCCGGCTACGAGCAGTACGTC. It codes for CASSQENSGYEQYV.

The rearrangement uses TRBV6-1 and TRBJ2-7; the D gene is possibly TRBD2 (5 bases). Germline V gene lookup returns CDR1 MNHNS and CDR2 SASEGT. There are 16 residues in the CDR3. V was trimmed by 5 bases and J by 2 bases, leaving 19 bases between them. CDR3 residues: CASSKEALAGPYEQYF. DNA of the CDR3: TGTGCCAGCAGTAAAGAGGCCCTAGCCGGGCCCTACGAGCAGTACTTC.

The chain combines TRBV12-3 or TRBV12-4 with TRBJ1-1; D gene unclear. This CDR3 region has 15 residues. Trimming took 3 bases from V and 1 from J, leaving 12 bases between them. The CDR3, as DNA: TGTGCCAGCAGTTTTGCCCCCGTTCCGAACACTGAAGCTTTCTTT. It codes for CASSFAPVPNTEAFF.

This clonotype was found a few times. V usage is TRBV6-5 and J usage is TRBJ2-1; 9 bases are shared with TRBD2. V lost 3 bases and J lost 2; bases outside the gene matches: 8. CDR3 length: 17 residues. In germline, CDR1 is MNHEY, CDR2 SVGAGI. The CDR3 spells CASSYLVAGVTYNEQFF. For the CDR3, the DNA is TGTGCCAGCAGTTATCTTGTAGCGGGAGTAACCTACAATGAGCAGTTCTTC.

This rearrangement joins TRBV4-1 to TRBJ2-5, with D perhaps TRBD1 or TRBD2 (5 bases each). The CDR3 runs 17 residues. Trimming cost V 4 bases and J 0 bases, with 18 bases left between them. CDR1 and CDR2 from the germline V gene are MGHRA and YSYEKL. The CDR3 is CASSPLQAGTDQETQYF. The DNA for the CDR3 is TGCGCCAGCAGCCCACTGCAGGCAGGGACGGACCAAGAGACCCAGTACTTC.

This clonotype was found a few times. CDR3 in DNA: TGTGCCAGCAGAAGCCGGGACAGGGGGCCCAATGAGCAGTTCTTC. This sequence encodes CASRSRDRGPNEQFF. The chain couples TRBV5-6 to TRBJ2-1; 12 positions match TRBD1. The CDR3 is made up of 15 amino acids. V lost 5 bases, J lost 6 bases, and 6 bases stayed unmatched. Germline V gives CDR1 SGHDT, CDR2 YYEEEE.